Listed below are T cell receptor beta chains from one sample, sequenced in a study of post-analysis software for immune sequencing data. TCRdb itself ran the PCR reads through MiXCR, one entry per CDR3 protein. Of about 160,000 distinct CDR3 sequences in the sample, roughly 35% were seen once. The sequences come from blood, collected after autologous hematopoietic stem cell transplantation. The receptors originated from a girl between 5 and 17 years old with multiple sclerosis. Both conserved end residues are part of each CDR3. Fields, in order: V gene, D gene, clone size, J gene, CDR3 DNA, CDR3 protein. The D gene is left open where the match is weak. The size of a clone is reported for some rows only, either as once, few or many, or as a class for expanded clones.

V: TRBV9
D: TRBD1
size: NA
J: TRBJ2-1
DNA: TGTGCCAGCAGCGTCCGGACAGGGGGCTCCTACAATGAGCAGTTCTTC
CDR3: CASSVRTGGSYNEQFF

V: TRBV24-1
D: TRBD2
size: once
J: TRBJ2-7
DNA: TGTGCCACCAGTGCTAGCGGGGTGGACTACGAGCAGTACTTC
CDR3: CATSASGVDYEQYF

V: TRBV9
D: NA
size: few
J: TRBJ2-3
DNA: TGTGCCAGCAGCGACGATGGGACTCCCGATGGTACGCAGTATTTT
CDR3: CASSDDGTPDGTQYF

V: TRBV28
D: TRBD1
size: few
J: TRBJ2-3
DNA: TGTGCCAGCAGTTTAGGGGGACCAGGGGGCTACTTCACAGATACGCAGTATTTT
CDR3: CASSLGGPGGYFTDTQYF

V: TRBV20-1
D: NA
size: NA
J: TRBJ1-1
DNA: TGCAGTGCTAGAGCTCCCGGGGGGCGAAGCACTGAAGCTTTCTTT
CDR3: CSARAPGGRSTEAFF

V: TRBV5-1
D: TRBD1
size: NA
J: TRBJ2-7
DNA: TGCGCCAGCAGCTCGAGGACAGGGGGGTTGAACGAGCAGTACTTC
CDR3: CASSSRTGGLNEQYF

V: TRBV3-1
D: TRBD1
size: once
J: TRBJ1-1
DNA: TGTGCCAGCAGCGCGCGACAGGGTGGGATAGCTTTCTTT
CDR3: CASSARQGGIAFF

V: TRBV29-1
D: NA
size: NA
J: TRBJ1-2
DNA: TGCAGCGTTGAAATAAACGGGGGGGATTATGGCTACACCTTC
CDR3: CSVEINGGDYGYTF

V: TRBV7-2
D: NA
size: few
J: TRBJ2-7
DNA: TGTGCCAGCCGGAGGGTAGGAGCCTACGAGCAGTACTTC
CDR3: CASRRVGAYEQYF

V: TRBV28
D: TRBD2
size: few
J: TRBJ2-5
DNA: TGTGCCAGCAGTCCGGGACTAGCGGGGCACCAAGAGACCCAGTACTTC
CDR3: CASSPGLAGHQETQYF

V: TRBV6-5
D: TRBD1
size: NA
J: TRBJ2-5
DNA: TGTGCCAGCAGTTTTGGGACAGGGGTACAGGCCCAGTACTTC
CDR3: CASSFGTGVQAQYF